What follows describes a single T cell receptor beta chain. The antigen is undetermined. This record comes from a study of T cells after yellow fever vaccination. TCRdb reanalysed the 5' RACE reads using MiXCR and keeps one entry per CDR3 protein. The data contain fewer than 450,000 distinct CDR3 sequences, more than 9% of them seen just once; the ten biggest clones take up about 17%. Study-level points and caveats: Booster sampling recovered most clones from primary vaccination (around 96% CD4, roughly 88% CD8). A small proportion of clonotypes was detected in both the CD4 and CD8 compartments.

The source was PBMCs, collected on the day of the first yellow fever vaccination. The receptor comes from a man between 18 and 29 years old who received the YFV17D yellow fever vaccine.

Here the CDR3 DNA reads TGCGCCAGCAGTGAGTCGACTTGGGACTACCAGTACCAAGAGACCCAGTACTTC. Translated, it gives CASSESTWDYQYQETQYF. The V gene is TRBV10-2, the J gene TRBJ2-5; 7 positions agree with TRBD2. The CDR3 spans 18 residues. The ends lost 0 bases at V and 0 bases at J; junction bases unmatched: 10. CDR1 is WSHSY and CDR2 is SAAADI in the germline V gene.